This TCR beta chain was captured in a study of blood T cell repertoires in COVID-19. Whole-study context: Acute and convalescent COVID-19 specimens originated in the United States, Italy and Spain. Nucleic acid was either cDNA or gDNA, and it came from T cells, B-cell-depleted T cells, or PBMCs.

Germline CDR1 SGHVS, CDR2 FQNEAQ. The CDR3 is 14 amino acids. Trimming cost V 2 bases and J 0 bases, with 7 bases left between them. In the study's own analysis: Amplified reference gene primers provided the basis for estimating nucleated cell counts. The protocol was immunoSEQ multiplex PCR, while the TCRdb copy is restricted to in-frame clones and leaves out a portion. The V and J calls and the clone size are those of that table, but D and trimming were determined from the DNA. Among a few hundred thousand clones listed, just under 90% were seen once. This clone has a count of ten or more. Material for sequencing was peripheral blood. The V call is TRBV7-8, the J call TRBJ1-2; D is unclear. The sequence was obtained from a man between 60 and 75 years old who had recovered from COVID-19. CDR3 residues: CASSLIEANYGYTF. In DNA, the CDR3 is TGTGCCAGCAGCTTAATCGAGGCTAACTATGGCTACACCTTC.